The rows below give T cell receptor beta chains drawn from one sample of a study of cytomegalovirus exposure and HLA in healthy donors. Some clones are missing from TCRdb's copy, which holds only in-frame ones; the method was immunoSEQ multiplex PCR. Its table lists approximately 120,000 clones. The sequenced sample consisted of PBMCs. These receptors came from a man between 18 and 35 years old in good health and CMV-seronegative. Both conserved end residues are part of each CDR3. Fields, in order: J gene, V gene, D gene, CDR3 DNA, CDR3 protein. A D gene is named only where the DNA matches it firmly.

J: TRBJ2-1
V: TRBV29-1
D: TRBD1
DNA: TGCAGCGTTGGGGCAGGGGGCTCGAATGAGCAGTTCTTC
CDR3: CSVGAGGSNEQFF

J: TRBJ1-1
V: TRBV5-1
D: -
DNA: TGCGCCAGCAGCTTGGGAAACAGTTTGAACACTGAAGCTTTCTTT
CDR3: CASSLGNSLNTEAFF

J: TRBJ1-5
V: TRBV6-1
D: TRBD1
DNA: TGTGCCAGCAGTGACCCCAATGGGACAGGGAATCAGCCCCAGCATTTT
CDR3: CASSDPNGTGNQPQHF

J: TRBJ1-2
V: TRBV19
D: -
DNA: TGTGCCAGTACTAGGCTGTTTAACTATGGCTACACCTTC
CDR3: CASTRLFNYGYTF

J: TRBJ2-5
V: TRBV11-3
D: -
DNA: TGTGCCAGCAGCTCCAAATCCCAAGAGACCCAGTACTTC
CDR3: CASSSKSQETQYF

J: TRBJ2-7
V: TRBV6-6
D: TRBD2
DNA: TGTGCCAGCAGTAGACCCACTAGCGGGGTTACCTACGAGCAGTACTTC
CDR3: CASSRPTSGVTYEQYF

J: TRBJ2-3
V: TRBV15
D: -
DNA: TGTGCCACCAGCAGAGAACGGGGGGCCACAGATACGCAGTATTTT
CDR3: CATSRERGATDTQYF

J: TRBJ2-2
V: TRBV2
D: TRBD1
DNA: TGTGCCAGCAAACAAGGGACAGGGAGCACCGGGGAGCTGTTTTTT
CDR3: CASKQGTGSTGELFF

J: TRBJ2-7
V: TRBV29-1
D: -
DNA: TGCAGCGCCGTCGGAGGGGAGCCCTACGAGCAGTACTTC
CDR3: CSAVGGEPYEQYF

J: TRBJ2-7
V: TRBV6-5
D: -
DNA: TGTGCCAGCAGTTACTCGACAGAGAGCTACGAGCAGTACTTC
CDR3: CASSYSTESYEQYF

J: TRBJ2-7
V: TRBV19
D: -
DNA: TGTGCCAGTGCCGATGGGGGACTCGCATACGAGCAGTACTTC
CDR3: CASADGGLAYEQYF

J: TRBJ2-6
V: TRBV27
D: -
DNA: TGTGCCAGCAGCTCACCAGTTACTGGGGCCAACGTCCTGACTTTC
CDR3: CASSSPVTGANVLTF

J: TRBJ1-2
V: TRBV30
D: -
DNA: TGTGCCTGGACTCTTCTTTTAGCTAACTATGGCTACACCTTC
CDR3: CAWTLLLANYGYTF

J: TRBJ2-7
V: TRBV30
D: -
DNA: TGTGCCTGGACAGGGTCCTACGAGCAGTACTTC
CDR3: CAWTGSYEQYF